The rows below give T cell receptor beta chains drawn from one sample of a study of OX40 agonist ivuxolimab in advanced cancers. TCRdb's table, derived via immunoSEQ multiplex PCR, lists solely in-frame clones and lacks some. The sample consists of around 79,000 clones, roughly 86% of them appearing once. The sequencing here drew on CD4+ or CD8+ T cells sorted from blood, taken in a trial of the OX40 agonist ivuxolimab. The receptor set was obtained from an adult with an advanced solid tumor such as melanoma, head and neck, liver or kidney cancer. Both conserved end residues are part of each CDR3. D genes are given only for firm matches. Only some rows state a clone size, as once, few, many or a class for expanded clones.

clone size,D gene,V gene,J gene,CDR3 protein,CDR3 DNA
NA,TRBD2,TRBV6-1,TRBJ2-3,CATKREEGTDTQYF,TGTGCCACCAAGCGGGAGGAGGGCACAGATACGCAGTATTTT
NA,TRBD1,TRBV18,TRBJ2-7,CASSPWDRVSEQYF,TGTGCCAGCTCACCTTGGGACAGGGTCTCCGAGCAGTACTTC
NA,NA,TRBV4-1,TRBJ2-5,CASSLGLQETQYF,TGCGCCAGCAGCCTAGGACTCCAAGAGACCCAGTACTTC
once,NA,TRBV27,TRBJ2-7,CASSLLEGSREQYF,TGTGCCAGCAGTTTATTGGAGGGTTCGCGGGAGCAGTACTTC
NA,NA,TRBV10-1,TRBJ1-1,CASSSSRQANNEAFF,TGCGCCAGCAGTTCCTCAAGACAGGCTAATAATGAAGCTTTCTTT
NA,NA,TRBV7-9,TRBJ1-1,CASSPGTQNEAFF,TGTGCCAGCAGCCCCGGGACACAAAATGAAGCTTTCTTT
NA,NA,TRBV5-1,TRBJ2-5,CASSWGASRETQYF,TGCGCCAGCAGCTGGGGGGCTAGCCGGGAGACCCAGTACTTC
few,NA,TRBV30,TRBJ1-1,CAWSVPGGTEAFF,TGTGCCTGGAGTGTACCTGGGGGAACTGAAGCTTTCTTT
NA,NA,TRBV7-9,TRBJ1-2,CASSRGQRGYGYTF,TGTGCCAGCAGCCGAGGTCAGAGAGGCTATGGCTACACCTTC
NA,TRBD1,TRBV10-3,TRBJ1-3,CAISATGGISLGNTIYF,TGTGCCATCAGTGCGACAGGGGGCATCTCTCTTGGAAACACCATATATTTT
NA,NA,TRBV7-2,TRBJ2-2,CAEGGPRNTGELFF,TGTGCCGAGGGGGGGCCTAGGAACACCGGGGAGCTGTTTTTT
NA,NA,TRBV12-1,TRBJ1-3,CASSFGDRLYSGNTIYF,TGTGCCAGCAGCTTTGGGGACAGACTTTACTCTGGAAACACCATATATTTT
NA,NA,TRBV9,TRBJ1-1,CASSVVVGDPEAFF,TGTGCCAGCAGCGTAGTAGTGGGGGACCCTGAAGCTTTCTTT
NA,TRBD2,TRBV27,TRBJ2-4,CASTRGRPGGPGIQYF,TGTGCCAGCACCCGCGGCCGCCCGGGGGGGCCGGGCATTCAGTACTTC
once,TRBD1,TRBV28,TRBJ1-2,CASRTGVALYGYTF,TGTGCCAGCAGGACAGGGGTCGCACTGTATGGCTACACCTTC
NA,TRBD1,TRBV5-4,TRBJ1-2,CASSLGTRGPNGYTF,TGTGCCAGCAGCTTAGGAACCAGGGGGCCGAATGGCTACACCTTC
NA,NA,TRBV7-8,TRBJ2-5,CASSLGGFGFSGQETQYF,TGTGCCAGCAGCTTAGGAGGTTTCGGTTTTAGCGGACAAGAGACCCAGTACTTC
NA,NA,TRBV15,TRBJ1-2,CATSRPQAGTANYGYTF,TGTGCCACCAGCAGACCCCAGGCCGGGACCGCCAACTATGGCTACACCTTC
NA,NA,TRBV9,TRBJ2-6,CASSVATGSGANVLTF,TGTGCCAGCAGCGTAGCTACCGGGTCTGGGGCCAACGTCCTGACTTTC
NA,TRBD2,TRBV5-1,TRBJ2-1,CASSPLAGPSTNEQFF,TGCGCCAGCAGCCCCTTAGCGGGTCCATCCACCAATGAGCAGTTCTTC
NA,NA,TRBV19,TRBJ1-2,CASNLDAGESGYTF,TGTGCCAGTAACCTAGACGCAGGGGAGAGTGGCTACACCTTC
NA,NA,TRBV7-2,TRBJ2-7,CASSPFYEQYF,TGTGCCAGCAGCCCATTCTACGAGCAGTACTTC
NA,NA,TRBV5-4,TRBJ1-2,CASRPGGDLANYGYTF,TGTGCCAGCAGGCCGGGAGGAGATCTAGCTAACTATGGCTACACCTTC
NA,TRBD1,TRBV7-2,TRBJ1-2,CASSSPDRGLNGYTF,TGTGCCAGCAGCTCTCCCGACAGGGGGCTAAATGGCTACACCTTC
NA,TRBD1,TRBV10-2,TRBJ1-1,CASSEVQGANTEAFF,TGCGCCAGCAGTGAGGTACAGGGGGCGAACACTGAAGCTTTCTTT
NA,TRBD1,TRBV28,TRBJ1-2,CASRPSGTVINYGYTF,TGTGCCAGCAGGCCCTCCGGGACAGTTATTAACTATGGCTACACCTTC
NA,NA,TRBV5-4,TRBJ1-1,CASSLVGIAEAFF,TGTGCCAGCAGCTTGGTGGGGATCGCTGAAGCTTTCTTT
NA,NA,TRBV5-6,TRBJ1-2,CASSLVPPTSYGYTF,TGTGCCAGCAGCTTGGTCCCCCCCACGTCTTATGGCTACACCTTC
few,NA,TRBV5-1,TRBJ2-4,CASRIGIPLAKNIQYF,TGCGCCAGCAGAATTGGGATTCCCCTAGCCAAAAACATTCAGTACTTC
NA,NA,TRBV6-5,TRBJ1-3,CASSYSGWGSGNTIYF,TGTGCCAGCAGTTACTCGGGGTGGGGCTCTGGAAACACCATATATTTT
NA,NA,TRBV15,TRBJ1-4,CATSRGRPSEKLFF,TGTGCCACCAGCAGGGGACGGCCCTCTGAAAAACTGTTTTTT
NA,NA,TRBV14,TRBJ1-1,CASSQVGGARTEAFF,TGTGCCAGCAGCCAAGTCGGGGGGGCGCGCACTGAAGCTTTCTTT
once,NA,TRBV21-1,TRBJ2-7,CASSKGGSSVVYEQYF,TGTGCCAGCAGCAAAGGGGGCTCTTCAGTGGTCTACGAGCAGTACTTC
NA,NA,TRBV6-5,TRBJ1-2,CASSTRTADRYTF,TGTGCCAGCAGTACACGGACGGCGGACCGCTACACCTTC
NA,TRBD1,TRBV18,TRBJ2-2,CASSPPVGQGVNTGELFF,TGTGCCAGCTCACCACCGGTTGGACAGGGGGTTAACACCGGGGAGCTGTTTTTT
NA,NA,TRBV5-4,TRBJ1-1,CASSLPGPRATEAFF,TGTGCCAGCAGCCTTCCCGGGCCCAGGGCCACTGAAGCTTTCTTT
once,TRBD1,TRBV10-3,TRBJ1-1,CAIIDRAGTEAFF,TGTGCCATCATAGACAGGGCAGGAACTGAAGCTTTCTTT
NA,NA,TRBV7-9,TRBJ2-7,CASSLSSKTYSYEQYF,TGTGCCAGCAGCTTATCGTCCAAGACTTACTCCTACGAGCAGTACTTC
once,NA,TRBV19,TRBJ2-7,CASSIGTATYEQYF,TGTGCCAGTAGTATCGGCACAGCCACCTACGAGCAGTACTTC
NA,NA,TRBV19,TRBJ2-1,CASSIDHTWGGDEQFF,TGTGCCAGTAGTATAGATCATACTTGGGGCGGAGACGAGCAGTTCTTC
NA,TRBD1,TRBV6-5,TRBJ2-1,CASSYSLDRWFEQFF,TGTGCCAGCAGTTACTCTCTGGACAGGTGGTTTGAGCAGTTCTTC